The rows below give T cell receptor beta chains drawn from one sample of a study of identical twins. MiXCR was run by TCRdb on the 5' RACE reads, yielding one entry per CDR3 protein. The sample has about 720,000 distinct CDR3 sequences; over 8.5% are singletons. These data were likewise used in another study, on yellow fever vaccine responses in identical twins.

Sequencing used PBMCs. These TCRs come from a woman between 18 and 29 years old in good health. CDR3s include the opening cysteine and the closing phenylalanine or tryptophan. The D gene is left open where the match is weak. For some rows the clone size is stated as once, few or many, or as a class when expanded; others skip it.

CDR3 length | D gene | J gene | V gene | clone size | CDR3 protein | CDR3 DNA
16 | NA | TRBJ2-3 | TRBV6-5 | many | CASSYRTDPSTDTQYF | TGTGCCAGCAGTTACAGGACAGACCCTAGCACAGATACGCAGTATTTT
16 | TRBD2 | TRBJ2-1 | TRBV28 | few | CASSLQGLGARNEQFF | TGTGCCAGCAGTTTGCAGGGACTAGGGGCCCGCAATGAGCAGTTCTTC
17 | NA | TRBJ2-1 | TRBV7-2 | few | CASSPRLGAGIYNEQFF | TGTGCCAGCAGCCCGAGACTAGGGGCGGGAATATACAATGAGCAGTTCTTC
16 | TRBD2 | TRBJ2-7 | TRBV6-1 | few | CASSDTSGGTSYEQYF | TGTGCCAGCAGTGACACTAGCGGGGGGACCTCCTACGAGCAGTACTTC
15 | NA | TRBJ1-2 | TRBV12-3/TRBV12-4 | many | CASSLWSTVGYGYTF | TGTGCCAGCAGTCTCTGGTCCACCGTAGGGTATGGCTACACCTTC
15 | NA | TRBJ2-7 | TRBV5-5 | NA | CASSPREGPSYEQYF | TGTGCCAGCAGCCCCCGTGAAGGGCCCTCCTACGAGCAGTACTTC
14 | NA | TRBJ1-2 | TRBV20-1 | NA | CSARDRTDLYGYTF | TGCAGTGCTAGAGATCGCACGGATCTGTATGGCTACACCTTC
14 | NA | TRBJ2-6 | TRBV6-1 | few | CASRLPSGANVLTF | TGTGCCAGCAGGCTTCCTTCTGGGGCCAACGTCCTGACTTTC
11 | NA | TRBJ2-5 | TRBV20-1 | NA | CSALKGETQYF | TGCAGTGCGTTAAAAGGGGAGACCCAGTACTTC
14 | TRBD1 | TRBJ2-3 | TRBV6-4 | few | CASRGTGKTDTQYF | TGTGCCAGCAGGGGGACAGGGAAGACAGATACGCAGTATTTT
14 | NA | TRBJ2-3 | TRBV14 | NA | CASSPRGLGSSQYF | TGTGCCAGCAGCCCCCGAGGGCTGGGGAGTTCGCAGTATTTT
16 | NA | TRBJ2-3 | TRBV9 | NA | CASSVLGAPGADTQYF | TGTGCCAGCAGCGTCCTCGGGGCACCCGGGGCAGATACGCAGTATTTT
15 | TRBD2 | TRBJ2-1 | TRBV20-1 | few | CSAPRASGMGNEQFF | TGCAGTGCTCCAAGGGCTAGCGGGATGGGGAATGAGCAGTTCTTC
14 | NA | TRBJ2-5 | TRBV5-1 | many | CASSLVGNQETQYF | TGCGCCAGCAGCTTGGTCGGGAACCAAGAGACCCAGTACTTC
16 | TRBD2 | TRBJ2-1 | TRBV18 | NA | CASSPRGLAAYNEQFF | TGTGCCAGCTCACCAAGAGGACTAGCGGCTTACAATGAGCAGTTCTTC
19 | TRBD2 | TRBJ2-7 | TRBV4-3 | few | CASSQAAGLAGVARYEQYF | TGCGCCAGCAGCCAAGCCGCTGGGCTAGCGGGAGTAGCGAGGTACGAGCAGTACTTC
14 | NA | TRBJ2-2 | TRBV5-1 | few | CASSSAGQTGELFF | TGCGCCAGCAGCTCAGCAGGGCAGACCGGGGAGCTGTTTTTT
14 | NA | TRBJ2-7 | TRBV5-5 | NA | CASSPGLRAYEQYF | TGTGCCAGCAGCCCGGGACTGCGAGCCTACGAGCAGTACTTC
11 | NA | TRBJ1-1 | TRBV28 | NA | CASSLIAEAFF | TGTGCCAGCAGTTTGATCGCTGAAGCTTTCTTT
13 | NA | TRBJ1-3 | TRBV29-1 | NA | CSVASASGNTIYF | TGCAGCGTTGCCTCAGCTTCTGGAAACACCATATATTTT
15 | NA | TRBJ1-3 | TRBV12-3/TRBV12-4 | many | CASSHPTEVGNTIYF | TGTGCCAGCAGTCACCCGACAGAAGTTGGAAACACCATATATTTT
15 | NA | TRBJ1-5 | TRBV6-1 | NA | CASSTDVPSNQPQHF | TGTGCCAGCAGTACGGACGTGCCAAGCAATCAGCCCCAGCATTTT
15 | NA | TRBJ2-7 | TRBV27 | few | CASSFYRGASYEQYF | TGTGCCAGCAGTTTTTATCGGGGGGCCTCCTACGAGCAGTACTTC
14 | TRBD2 | TRBJ2-7 | TRBV6-2/TRBV6-3 | few | CASSKLALDYEQYF | TGTGCCAGCAGCAAACTAGCGCTCGATTACGAGCAGTACTTC
14 | NA | TRBJ2-7 | TRBV25-1 | NA | CASSEDWGWSEQYF | TGTGCCAGCAGTGAAGATTGGGGTTGGAGCGAGCAGTACTTC
14 | NA | TRBJ2-5 | TRBV10-3 | few | CAISEGPQRETQYF | TGTGCCATCAGTGAAGGACCCCAGAGAGAGACCCAGTACTTC
15 | NA | TRBJ1-2 | TRBV4-3 | NA | CASSPTLGVNYGYTF | TGCGCCAGCAGCCCGACGTTGGGGGTAAACTATGGCTACACCTTC
15 | NA | TRBJ2-7 | TRBV7-2 | many | CASSPGGGLSYEQYF | TGTGCCAGCAGCCCAGGAGGGGGATTAAGCTACGAGCAGTACTTC
14 | TRBD1 | TRBJ2-2 | TRBV28 | few | CASSTGQYTGELFF | TGTGCCAGCAGTACGGGACAGTACACCGGGGAGCTGTTTTTT
16 | NA | TRBJ2-1 | TRBV7-8 | few | CASSFVRRSSYNEQFF | TGTGCCAGCAGCTTCGTGAGGCGGTCCTCCTACAATGAGCAGTTCTTC
16 | NA | TRBJ2-3 | TRBV27 | few | CASSRRTGLSADTQYF | TGTGCCAGCAGTCGACGGACGGGCTTGAGTGCAGATACGCAGTATTTT
13 | TRBD1 | TRBJ2-1 | TRBV6-2/TRBV6-3 | many | CASQQGGINEQFF | TGTGCCAGTCAACAGGGGGGAATCAATGAGCAGTTCTTC
15 | NA | TRBJ1-5 | TRBV12-3/TRBV12-4 | few | CASSTTVFGNQPQHF | TGTGCCAGCAGTACGACAGTATTTGGCAATCAGCCCCAGCATTTT
17 | TRBD2 | TRBJ2-1 | TRBV20-1 | few | CSARDLQRGGSYNEQFF | TGCAGTGCTAGAGATCTGCAGCGGGGGGGCTCCTACAATGAGCAGTTCTTC
15 | NA | TRBJ2-3 | TRBV20-1 | NA | CSAMGTGTITDTQYF | TGCAGTGCTATGGGGACCGGGACCATCACAGATACGCAGTATTTT
14 | NA | TRBJ1-5 | TRBV7-6 | few | CASSPRGPNQPQHF | TGTGCCAGCAGCCCACGGGGGCCCAATCAGCCCCAGCATTTT
15 | NA | TRBJ1-5 | TRBV19 | NA | CASSTLQWPREPQHF | TGTGCCAGTAGTACCTTACAGTGGCCCAGAGAGCCCCAGCATTTT
15 | TRBD1 | TRBJ2-7 | TRBV12-3/TRBV12-4 | many | CASRKGQGPTYEQYF | TGTGCCAGCAGGAAAGGACAGGGACCGACCTACGAGCAGTACTTC
15 | NA | TRBJ2-2 | TRBV10-3 | NA | CAISARETDTGELFF | TGTGCCATCAGTGCCCGGGAGACTGACACCGGGGAGCTGTTTTTT
13 | NA | TRBJ2-1 | TRBV20-1 | few | CSAAGRTYNEQFF | TGCAGTGCTGCCGGGAGAACCTACAATGAGCAGTTCTTC
13 | TRBD2 | TRBJ2-7 | TRBV24-1 | NA | CATSGTSGYEQYF | TGTGCCACCAGTGGGACTAGCGGCTACGAGCAGTACTTC